This T cell receptor (beta chain) was documented in a study of molecular identifiers for immune sequencing clone quantification. Study-wide background: Sequencing covered four of five parts into which replicate RNA from approximately 22,000 or 94,000 naive CD8 cells was split.

Sorted cells numbering about 19,000 to 1,000,000, with 10%, 30% or 50% RNA, yielded the naive CD8 libraries. Naive CD8 T cells were sorted as CD8+CD4-CCR7+CD45RA+. Previously described methods and listed TCR primers were employed for the bulk TCR libraries. TCRdb recomputed calls from the PCR reads with MiXCR, one row per CDR3 protein. There are under 800,000 distinct CDR3 sequences in the sample; 25% occur only once, and 0.78% lies in the top ten. The germline gives CDR1 ENHRY, CDR2 SYGVKD. The CDR3 spans 13 residues. Trimming left V 8 bases short and J 0 bases short, with 10 bases between. This clonotype was seen many times.

The receptor comes from a human donor in good health. Some libraries in this study had Jurkat cell RNA spiked in. The sequenced sample consisted of naive CD8+ T cells from blood, with Jurkat cell RNA spiked in. Subset specified: FACS-sorted CD8+CD4-CCR7+CD45RA+ naive T cells. The genes are TRBV10-3 and TRBJ1-1; no clear D. CDR3 sequence (DNA): TGTGCCATCCGTGCGGGGATGAACACTGAAGCTTTCTTT. This codes for CAIRAGMNTEAFF.